These T cell receptor beta chains were read from a single sample in a study of beta chain features in type 1 diabetes. TCRdb's table, derived via immunoSEQ multiplex PCR, lists solely in-frame clones and lacks some. Of about 330,000 clones in the sample, approximately 11% are singletons; the top ten hold about 0.015%. Sequenced input: naive CD4+ T cells from blood. These receptors were obtained from a woman in her 30s in good health. The CDR3 runs from the conserved cysteine through the conserved F or W. The order of the fields is J gene, D gene, clone size, V gene, CDR3 DNA, CDR3 protein. D genes are given only for firm matches. Some rows have no size entry. The others give once, few or many, or a class for an expanded clone.

>TRBJ2-2|TRBD2|few|TRBV7-3
TGTGCCAGCAGCTTATCCCCTCTACTAGCGGGAGCGGTCGGGGAGCTGTTTTTT
CASSLSPLLAGAVGELFF
>TRBJ2-5|TRBD2|-|TRBV10-3
TGTGCCATCAGTGAGGGGTTGAGCGGGAGCATCCAAGAGACCCAGTACTTC
CAISEGLSGSIQETQYF
>TRBJ2-2|-|few|TRBV14
TGTGCCAGCAGCCCCGGGACTGACGGGGAGCTGTTTTTT
CASSPGTDGELFF
>TRBJ1-5|TRBD1|-|TRBV10-3
TGTGCCATCAGCCGGGACAGCCTAAATCAGCCCCAGCATTTT
CAISRDSLNQPQHF
>TRBJ2-7|TRBD1|few|TRBV11-1
TGTGCCAGCAGCTCCCCCGGACAGGGGGCCTACGAGCAGTACTTC
CASSSPGQGAYEQYF
>TRBJ2-7|-|-|TRBV7-9
TGTGCCAGCAGCTTAGATGGCGGGACCTACGAGCAGTACTTC
CASSLDGGTYEQYF
>TRBJ1-2|-|few|TRBV2
TGTGCCAGCAGGACAGCCTCGGTGCGGACCTTC
CASRTASVRTF
>TRBJ2-1|-|few|TRBV7-9
TGTGCCAGCAGCTTGACGGGAGCGGTGTACAATGAGCAGTTCTTC
CASSLTGAVYNEQFF
>TRBJ1-1|TRBD1|-|TRBV5-4
TGTGCCAGCAGCTTCCCGACAGGGGGCATGAACACTGAAGCTTTCTTT
CASSFPTGGMNTEAFF
>TRBJ1-3|-|few|TRBV27
TGTGCCAGCAGAGGGACAACGGGAAACACCATATATTTT
CASRGTTGNTIYF
>TRBJ1-3|-|-|TRBV7-2
TGTGCCAGCAGCTTAGGACAGCACTCTGGAAACACCATATATTTT
CASSLGQHSGNTIYF
>TRBJ2-7|-|-|TRBV30
TGTGCCTGGAGTGCTTTCGGCTACGAGCAGTACTTC
CAWSAFGYEQYF
>TRBJ1-1|TRBD1|few|TRBV2
TGTGCCAGCAGTGGGACAGGGAGAATGAACACTGAAGCTTTCTTT
CASSGTGRMNTEAFF
>TRBJ2-7|TRBD2|few|TRBV5-1
TGCGCCAGCAGCCCCCGTAGCGGGAGCTCCTACGAGCAGTACTTC
CASSPRSGSSYEQYF
>TRBJ2-7|TRBD2|-|TRBV7-2
TGTGCCAGCAGCCCGCGACTAGCGGGCGCCTCCTACGAGCAGTACTTC
CASSPRLAGASYEQYF
>TRBJ2-1|TRBD2|few|TRBV2
TGTGCCACCGTGGGACTAGCGGGAGTATCACGGAATGAGCAGTTCTTC
CATVGLAGVSRNEQFF
>TRBJ1-1|-|few|TRBV29-1
TGCAGCGTCGAACGGGGGACGGTGAACACTGAAGCTTTCTTT
CSVERGTVNTEAFF
>TRBJ2-1|-|few|TRBV11-3
TGTGCCAGCAGCCACGGGGTCGCGGGGGCCTTTGAGCAGTTCTTC
CASSHGVAGAFEQFF
>TRBJ2-1|TRBD2|few|TRBV7-9
TGTGCCAGCAGCCTATTAGCGGGAGGGTACAATGAGCAGTTCTTC
CASSLLAGGYNEQFF
>TRBJ2-7|TRBD1|few|TRBV5-4
TGTGCCAGCAGATTCGGGACAGGGCCCTACGAGCAGTACTTC
CASRFGTGPYEQYF
>TRBJ1-1|TRBD1|few|TRBV19
TGTGCCAGTAGTATAGCCTCGGGACAGGGGAACGTCGGCACTGAAGCTTTCTTT
CASSIASGQGNVGTEAFF
>TRBJ2-5|TRBD1|few|TRBV29-1
TGCAGCGCCGGACAGGTACAAGAGACCCAGTACTTC
CSAGQVQETQYF
>TRBJ2-1|-|-|TRBV28
TGTGCCAGCAGCACTTATTCTGAGCAGTTCTTC
CASSTYSEQFF
>TRBJ1-4|-|few|TRBV7-2
TGTGCCAGCAGCCCCCTGAATGAAAAACTGTTTTTT
CASSPLNEKLFF
>TRBJ1-2|-|few|TRBV7-2
TGTGCCAGCAGTCAACTTATGCAGGGAAGAGGTAGTGGCTACACCTTC
CASSQLMQGRGSGYTF
>TRBJ1-1|-|-|TRBV29-1
TGCAGCGTGCACAGGGAAAGGAGAAACACTGAAGCTTTCTTT
CSVHRERRNTEAFF
>TRBJ1-1|TRBD1|-|TRBV7-3
TGTGCCAGCAGCGTACAAACAGGGGGCGAGAACACTGAAGCTTTCTTT
CASSVQTGGENTEAFF
>TRBJ1-5|-|-|TRBV18
TGTGCCAGCTCACCATGGACAGAGAATCAGCCCCAGCATTTT
CASSPWTENQPQHF
>TRBJ2-2|-|few|TRBV28
TGTGCCAGCAGGGGGGGGGCGGCCAACACCGGGGAGCTGTTTTTT
CASRGGAANTGELFF
>TRBJ2-3|TRBD1|few|TRBV6-5
TGTGCCAGCAGACAGGGGGAGTCAGATACGCAGTATTTT
CASRQGESDTQYF
>TRBJ2-1|TRBD2|-|TRBV29-1
TGCAGCGTTGAGGGACTACGTTACAATGAGCAGTTCTTC
CSVEGLRYNEQFF
>TRBJ1-1|-|-|TRBV18
TGTGCCAGCTCACCAGGCAGTGGCACTGAAGCTTTCTTT
CASSPGSGTEAFF
>TRBJ2-3|-|few|TRBV6-5
TGTGCCAGCAGCCCGAGGGCAGATACGCAGTATTTT
CASSPRADTQYF
>TRBJ1-2|TRBD1|-|TRBV30
TGTGCCTGGAGGTCTACAGGGGGCGCCGACTATGGCTACACCTTC
CAWRSTGGADYGYTF
>TRBJ2-5|TRBD1|few|TRBV5-4
TGTGCCAGCAGCTTGTCGAGAGGGACAGGGGGGACCCAGTACTTC
CASSLSRGTGGTQYF
>TRBJ2-1|-|-|TRBV30
TGTGCCTGGACCCACATAGGGGTGTCTGAGCAGTTCTTC
CAWTHIGVSEQFF
>TRBJ1-1|TRBD1|few|TRBV5-6
TGTGCCAGCAGCACGGGACAGCCTGAAGCTTTCTTT
CASSTGQPEAFF
>TRBJ2-1|TRBD2|few|TRBV4-2
TGTGCCAGCAGCCAAGACGCTGGACTAGCGGGAGGGGTCTACAATGAGCAGTTCTTC
CASSQDAGLAGGVYNEQFF
>TRBJ2-3|TRBD2|few|TRBV9
TGTGCCAGCAGCGTAACGCTAGCGGGAGATACGCAGTATTTT
CASSVTLAGDTQYF